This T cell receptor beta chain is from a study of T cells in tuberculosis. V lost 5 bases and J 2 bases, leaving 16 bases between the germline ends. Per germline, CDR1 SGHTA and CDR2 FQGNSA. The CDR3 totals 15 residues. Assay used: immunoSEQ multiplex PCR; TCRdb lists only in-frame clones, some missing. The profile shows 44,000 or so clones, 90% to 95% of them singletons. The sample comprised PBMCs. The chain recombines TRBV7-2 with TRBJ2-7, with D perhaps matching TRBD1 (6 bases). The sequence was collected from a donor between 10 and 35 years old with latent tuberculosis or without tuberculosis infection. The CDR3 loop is CASSPGQPDTYEQYF. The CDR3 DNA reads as TGTGCCAGCAGCCCCGGACAGCCAGATACCTACGAGCAGTACTTC.